What follows are 7 T cell receptor beta chains derived from one specimen sequenced in a study of T-cell reconstitution after alpha-beta-depleted transplantation in children. Preparation of the TCRbeta library involved a method that used unique molecular identifiers. MiXCR was run by TCRdb on the PCR reads, yielding one entry per CDR3 protein. Of about 610,000 distinct CDR3 sequences detected, roughly a tenth appear once; the ten largest clones hold about 4%. The sample consisted of PBMCs from the stem cell graft donor, taken from the stem cell graft. The receptors were sampled from a human donor who donated a stem cell graft to a child with acute myeloid leukemia.

This clonotype appeared a few times. Compared with germline, one end of the junction differs, possibly owing to a read error. The chain links TRBV10-3 to TRBJ2-7, with TRBD2 identical over 7 bases. The germline V gene has CDR1 ENHRY and CDR2 SYGVKD. The CDR3 is 12 amino acids. The CDR3 nucleotides read TGTGCCATCAGTGAAGGTGCGGGAGCCTTAAACTTC. It encodes CAISEGAGALNF.

This chain connects TRBV6-6 to TRBJ2-7; possible D gene TRBD1, 6 bases. With 6 bases removed from V and 7 bases from J, the gap between germline ends came to 10 bases. The germline gives CDR1 MNHNY, CDR2 SVGAGI (reference sequence). CDR3 length equals 11 residues. Here the CDR3 DNA reads TGTGCCAGCAGGGGACAACGGGAGCAGTACTTC. Its translation: CASRGQREQYF.

In its sample, this clonotype was seen many times. This chain uses TRBV7-3 with TRBJ2-7; 11 nucleotides line up with TRBD2. CDR1 and CDR2 from the germline V gene are SGHTA and FQGTGA. The CDR3 spans 16 residues. With V trimmed by 5 bases and J by 3 bases, 9 bases remained unmatched. The CDR3 DNA follows: TGTGCCAGCAGCCTTCCACTAGCGGGAGACCACTACGAGCAGTACTTC. Amino acid sequence: CASSLPLAGDHYEQYF.

There are a few counts of this clonotype. J is TRBJ2-5 and V is TRBV24-1; D is uncertain. Trimming cost V 3 bases and J 5 bases, with 9 bases left between them. The CDR3 runs 13 residues. In germline, CDR1 is KGHDR, CDR2 SFDVKD. As DNA, the CDR3 is TGTGCCACCAGTGATCGGACCTGGGAGACCCAGTACTTC. This encodes CATSDRTWETQYF.

The chain uses TRBV11-1 and TRBJ2-5, with 12 nucleotides matching TRBD2. V gave up 6 bases and J gave up 4 bases; unmatched junction bases: 18. The CDR3 is 19 residues long. Germline CDR1 reads SGHAT; CDR2 reads FQDESV (reference sequence). The chain's CDR3 is CASRDLKKTSGGLGETQYF. CDR3 DNA sequence: TGTGCCAGCAGAGATTTAAAAAAGACTAGCGGGGGTCTGGGAGAGACCCAGTACTTC. The complete variable domain, with remaining parts taken from reference TRBV11-1 and TRBJ2-5, reads EAEVAQSPRYKITEKSQAVAFWCDPISGHATLYWYRQILGQGPELLVQFQDESVVDDSQLPKDRFSAERLKGVDSTLKIQPAELGDSAMYLCASRDLKKTSGGLGETQYFGPGTRLLVL.

Ten or more counts support this clonotype. V gene TRBV6-2 or TRBV6-3 combines with J gene TRBJ2-5, with 12 bases that match TRBD2. V gave up 1 base and J gave up 1 base; unmatched junction bases: 7. The CDR3 has 18 amino acids. Per germline, CDR1 MNHEY and CDR2 SVGEGT. The CDR3 protein is CASSYFGLAGRIQETQYF. DNA of the CDR3: TGTGCCAGCAGTTACTTCGGACTAGCGGGGAGAATCCAAGAGACCCAGTACTTC.

The table lists this clonotype with a few counts. This CDR3 is CASSQAGGTNTDTQYF. The DNA for the CDR3 is TGTGCCAGCAGCCAAGCTGGCGGGACCAACACAGATACGCAGTATTTT. The gene calls are TRBV4-2 and TRBJ2-3; tentatively, D is TRBD2 (6 bases). CDR3 size: 16 residues. Looked up from germline, CDR1 is LGHNA and CDR2 is YNFKEQ. The V gene lost 1 base and the J gene lost 2 bases, with 13 bases spanning the gap.